The present TCR beta chain was sequenced within a study of T cells in Graves' hyperthyroidism and ophthalmopathy. Whole-study context: Blood was drawn when the patient was first diagnosed and still untreated.

The table lists this clonotype with many counts. No antigen is known for it. Study results and limitations: It was a median roughly 6.5 months before onset that the model predicted ophthalmopathy.

TCR beta CDR3 region amplification was performed from RNA transcripts. First-round RT-PCR targeting the TCR CDR3 was performed with the HTBI primer set. TCRdb fed the multiplex PCR reads into MiXCR, producing one record per CDR3 protein. This sample carries about 380,000 distinct CDR3 sequences, approximately 12% of them seen once, and the ten largest clones take 20%. Trimming stripped 5 bases from V and 2 bases from J, with 14 bases between. CDR3 size: 15 residues. CDR1 is SGHVS, CDR2 FNYEAQ, per germline. Each 10 ml fresh peripheral blood draw supplied the PBMCs. The sequenced sample consisted of blood. The clonotype was recovered from a young man with Graves' hyperthyroidism that later progressed to Graves' ophthalmopathy. This chain links TRBV7-6 with TRBJ2-3; D is unresolved. CDR3 in DNA: TGTGCCAGCAGCGCCCGTATACACAACACAGATACGCAGTATTTT. It encodes CASSARIHNTDTQYF.